The 5 T cell receptor beta chains below come from one sample, sequenced in a study of blood T cell repertoires in COVID-19. Data came from immunoSEQ multiplex PCR; TCRdb stores just in-frame clones and leaves some out. The sample comprises 70,000 to 95,000 clones, around 90% of which are singletons, and roughly 1.5% rests with the top ten. Sequenced sample: peripheral blood. Receptor source: a human donor with active COVID-19. The donor label of this sample is uncertain.

The chain couples TRBV5-8 to TRBJ2-1; 8 bases map to TRBD1. The junction had 9 bases not matched to a gene; V was cut back by 3 bases and J by 4 bases. The germline V gene encodes CDR1 SGHTS and CDR2 YDEGEE. The CDR3 extends over 16 amino acids. In DNA form, the CDR3 reads TGTGCCAGCAGCTATGGGACAGGTGGATTATACAATGAGCAGTTCTTC. Translated, it gives CASSYGTGGLYNEQFF.

J is TRBJ1-1 and V is TRBV30; D is uncertain. This CDR3 comprises 12 residues. Trimming removed 4 bases from V and 0 bases from J, with 6 bases in between. Germline CDR1 GTSNPN, CDR2 SVGIG (reference sequence). In DNA, the CDR3 is TGTGCCTGGACGCGAATGAACACTGAAGCTTTCTTT. Translation gives CAWTRMNTEAFF.

The chain has TRBV10-1 and TRBJ2-2; possibly TRBD2 for D (5 bases). The CDR3 covers 15 residues. In germline, CDR1 is WNHNN, CDR2 SYGVQD (reference sequence). Trimming left V 9 bases short and J 1 base short, with 15 bases between. DNA for the CDR3: TGCGCCAGAAGCGGAGGCTACAGGAACACCGGGGAGCTGTTTTTT. Translated: CARSGGYRNTGELFF.

This clone was observed a few times. The chain is built from TRBV6-6 and TRBJ1-2; 7 nucleotides agree with TRBD1. The CDR3 runs 14 residues. Germline V gene data show CDR1 as MNHNY and CDR2 as SVGAGI (reference sequence). V gave up 5 bases and J gave up 1 base; unmatched junction bases: 4. CDR3 loop: CASSGTASNYGYTF. CDR3 DNA sequence: TGTGCCAGCAGTGGGACAGCGAGTAACTATGGCTACACCTTC.

The genes are TRBV18 and TRBJ1-1; D is unclear. Per germline, CDR1 KGHSH and CDR2 LQKENI. Deletions cut 4 bases from V and 3 bases from J, with 12 bases between. This CDR3 has 14 amino acids. CDR3 sequence: CASSLYSSDTEAFF. The CDR3 DNA sequence: TGTGCCAGCTCACTTTACAGTAGTGACACTGAAGCTTTCTTT.